This passage covers 5 T cell receptor beta chains from one sample sequenced in a study of T cell responses to AZD1222 COVID-19 vaccine. Assay: immunoSEQ multiplex PCR; the TCRdb copy retains only in-frame clones and omits some. The repertoire has roughly 100,000 clones, over 75% of them found once; the top ten carry 15% to 20%. The sample in question was peripheral blood, obtained on day 0 of AZD1222 vaccination. These receptors all come from an adult in good health.

The V call is TRBV6-5, the J call TRBJ1-1; 7 bases are shared with TRBD1. CDR1 and CDR2 (germline): MNHEY, SVGAGI. The CDR3 consists of 14 residues. The junction had 8 bases not matched to a gene; V was cut back by 6 bases and J by 4 bases. The CDR3 sequence: CASRHEGASTEAFF. DNA for the CDR3: TGTGCCAGCAGGCACGAGGGGGCTAGCACTGAAGCTTTCTTT.

This clone was seen more than once but under ten times. This rearrangement joins TRBV7-2 to TRBJ1-4; maybe TRBD1 (6 bases). This CDR3 is built from 14 residues. Germline V lookup: CDR1 SGHTA, CDR2 FQGNSA. The V end was cut by 4 bases, the J end by 5 bases, with 11 bases between. The CDR3 bases are TGTGCCAGCAGCTCAAGGGGGACAAATGAAAAACTGTTTTTT. It is translated as CASSSRGTNEKLFF.

This chain's CDR3 is CSVVYQNYGYTF. CDR3 coding DNA: TGCAGCGTTGTTTATCAGAACTATGGCTACACCTTC. The V and J genes are TRBV29-1 and TRBJ1-2; D remains unclear. V gave up 4 bases and J gave up 2 bases, with 8 bases separating them. Germline V gene data show CDR1 as SQVTM and CDR2 as ANQGSEA. The CDR3 has 12 residues.

Only a few counts were recorded for this clone. The chain combines TRBV6-2 or TRBV6-3 with TRBJ2-1, with D unresolved. V was clipped by 0 bases and J by 3 bases, with 3 bases between them. This CDR3 region has 13 residues. The germline V gene encodes CDR1 MNHEY and CDR2 SVGEGT. CDR3 coding DNA: TGTGCCAGCAGTTACTCGGACTACAATGAGCAGTTCTTC. Protein sequence: CASSYSDYNEQFF.

V and J are TRBV5-1 and TRBJ1-6; tentatively, D is TRBD1 (5 bases). Germline values: CDR1 SGHRS, CDR2 YFSETQ. The CDR3 covers 15 residues. Trimming removed 3 bases at V and 4 bases at J, with 11 bases between. CDR3 DNA: TGCGCCAGCAGCTATACCGGGACTTATAATTCACCCCTCCACTTT. Translating it yields CASSYTGTYNSPLHF.